This T cell receptor beta chain was obtained from a study of T cells in Graves' hyperthyroidism and ophthalmopathy. The length of the CDR3 is 14 residues. The germline V and J ends were trimmed by 2 bases and 3 bases, with 8 bases remaining between them. Germline V gives CDR1 KGHSH, CDR2 LQKENI. Patients affected by ophthalmopathy presented a Clinical Activity Score of at least 3, a NOSPECS grade of at least 4, and disease duration below 3 months. The sample holds many counts of this clonotype. TCR beta CDR3 regions were amplified from RNA. In the first-round RT-PCR of the TCR CDR3, the HTBI primer set was used. TCRdb re-derived calls from the multiplex PCR reads in MiXCR, one entry per CDR3 protein. The table has about 600,000 distinct CDR3 sequences, roughly 15% seen once; the top ten hold about an eighth.

Sequenced input: blood. The chain links TRBV18 to TRBJ2-1, with D possibly matching TRBD2 (6 bases). The clonotype was recovered from a woman aged 45-60 years with Graves' ophthalmopathy. The CDR3 region is CASSPVEGYNEQFF. For the CDR3, the DNA is TGTGCCAGCTCACCAGTGGAGGGCTACAATGAGCAGTTCTTC.